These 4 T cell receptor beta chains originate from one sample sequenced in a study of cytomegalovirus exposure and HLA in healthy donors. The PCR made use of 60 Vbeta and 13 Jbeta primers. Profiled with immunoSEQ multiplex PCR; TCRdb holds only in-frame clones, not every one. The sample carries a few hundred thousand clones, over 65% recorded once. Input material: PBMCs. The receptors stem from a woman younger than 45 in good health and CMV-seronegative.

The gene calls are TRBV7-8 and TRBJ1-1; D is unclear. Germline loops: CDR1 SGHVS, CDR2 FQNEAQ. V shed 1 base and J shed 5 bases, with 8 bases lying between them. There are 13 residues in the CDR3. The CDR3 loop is CASSLGGGTEAFF. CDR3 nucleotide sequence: TGTGCCAGCAGCTTAGGGGGAGGAACTGAAGCTTTCTTT.

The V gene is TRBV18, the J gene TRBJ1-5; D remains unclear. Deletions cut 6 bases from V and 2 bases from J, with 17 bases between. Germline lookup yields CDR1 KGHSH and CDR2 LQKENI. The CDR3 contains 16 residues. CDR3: CASSFTLSGGNQPQHF. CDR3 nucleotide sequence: TGTGCCAGCTCCTTTACCTTGTCGGGAGGCAATCAGCCCCAGCATTTT.

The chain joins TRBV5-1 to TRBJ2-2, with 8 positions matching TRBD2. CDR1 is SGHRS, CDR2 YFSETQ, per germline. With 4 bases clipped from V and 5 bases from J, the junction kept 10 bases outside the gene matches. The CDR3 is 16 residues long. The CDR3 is CASSPPPGLDTGELFF. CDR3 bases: TGCGCCAGCAGCCCACCTCCGGGACTAGATACCGGGGAGCTGTTTTTT.

CDR3 DNA: TGTGCCAGTAGTATGCTTTCCCGAGGGGCGGGAGGAGATACGCAGTATTTT. Translating it yields CASSMLSRGAGGDTQYF. The chain is built from TRBV19 and TRBJ2-3; 8 bases are shared with TRBD2. The germline V gene encodes CDR1 LNHDA and CDR2 SQIVND (reference sequence). CDR3 length: 17 amino acids. V was pared by 3 bases and J by 5 bases, with 13 bases of the junction left unmatched.